The clone carrying this TCR beta chain is a singleton in its sample. The data are from a study of cytomegalovirus exposure and HLA in healthy donors. Primers for the PCR totalled 60 Vbeta and 13 Jbeta. Data came from immunoSEQ multiplex PCR; TCRdb stores just in-frame clones and leaves some out. The repertoire consists of about 170,000 clones, with 80% to 90% occurring once and the leading ten covering less than 2.5%. V trimming: 5 bases; J trimming: 5 bases; junction bases outside the gene matches: 5. The CDR3 is 14 amino acids. CDR1 and CDR2 from the germline V gene are SGHAT and FQNNGV. This clonotype was obtained from a male donor in good health and CMV-seronegative. The sample consisted of PBMCs. The genes are TRBV11-2 and TRBJ2-1, with 8 nucleotides matching TRBD1. CDR3 protein: CASSPRTGNNEQFF. The CDR3 nucleotides are TGTGCCAGCAGCCCCAGGACAGGGAACAATGAGCAGTTCTTC.